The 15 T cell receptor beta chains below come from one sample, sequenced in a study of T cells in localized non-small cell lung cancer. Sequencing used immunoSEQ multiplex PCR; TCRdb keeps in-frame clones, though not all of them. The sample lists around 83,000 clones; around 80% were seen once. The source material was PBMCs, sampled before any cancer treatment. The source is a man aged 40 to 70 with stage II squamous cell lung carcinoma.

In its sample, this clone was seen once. The CDR3 reads CAGRGLAGPTDTQYF. CDR3 DNA sequence: TGTGCCGGCCGAGGACTAGCGGGGCCCACAGATACGCAGTATTTT. The chain has TRBV27 and TRBJ2-3, with 12 nucleotides matching TRBD2. The CDR3 has 15 amino acids. J lost 2 bases, V lost 11 bases, and 8 bases had no gene match. Germline CDR1 and CDR2: MNHEY and SMNVEV (reference sequence).

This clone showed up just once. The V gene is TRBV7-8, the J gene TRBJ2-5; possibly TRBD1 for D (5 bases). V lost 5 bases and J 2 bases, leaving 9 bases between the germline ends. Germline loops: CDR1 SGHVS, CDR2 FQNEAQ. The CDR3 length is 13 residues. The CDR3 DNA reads TGTGCCAGCAGCGCGGACATTCAAGAGACCCAGTACTTC. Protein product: CASSADIQETQYF.

The DNA for the CDR3 is TGTGCCATCAGCCTGGACAGTAAGCTGCGGGAGCAGTACTTC. Protein: CAISLDSKLREQYF. The V and J genes are TRBV10-3 and TRBJ2-7; a weak D match, TRBD1 (6 bases). Deletions cut 6 bases from V and 7 bases from J, with 19 bases between. CDR3 length: 14 residues. Germline loops: CDR1 ENHRY, CDR2 SYGVKD.

The CDR3 nucleotides are TGTGCTAGTGGTTTGGTCCAGGGTGGAATTCCCTACGAGCAGTACTTC. It codes for CASGLVQGGIPYEQYF. J is TRBJ2-7 and V is TRBV12-5; D may be TRBD1 (5 bases). This CDR3 contains 16 residues. Germline assignment: CDR1 LGHNT and CDR2 FRNRAP. V lost 0 bases, J lost 2 bases, and 14 bases lay in between.

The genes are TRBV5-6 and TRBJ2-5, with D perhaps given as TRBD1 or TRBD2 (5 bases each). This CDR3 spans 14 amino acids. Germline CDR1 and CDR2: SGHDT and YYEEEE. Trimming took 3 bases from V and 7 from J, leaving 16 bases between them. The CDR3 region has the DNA TGTGCCAGCAGCTCGGGACGGCGGATTGGGACCCAGTACTTC. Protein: CASSSGRRIGTQYF.

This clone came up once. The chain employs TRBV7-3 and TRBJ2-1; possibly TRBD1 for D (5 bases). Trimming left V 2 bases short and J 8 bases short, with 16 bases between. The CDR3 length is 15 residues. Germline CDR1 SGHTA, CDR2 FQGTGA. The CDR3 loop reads CASSLVAGQKHEQFF. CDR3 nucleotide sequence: TGTGCCAGCAGCTTAGTGGCAGGGCAAAAGCATGAGCAGTTCTTC.

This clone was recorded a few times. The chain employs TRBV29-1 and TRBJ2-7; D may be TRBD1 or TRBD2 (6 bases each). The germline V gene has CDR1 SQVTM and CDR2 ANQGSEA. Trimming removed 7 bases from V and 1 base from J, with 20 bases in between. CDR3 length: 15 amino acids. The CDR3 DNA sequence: TGCAGCGCCGGGGGTAGGCAGGGGAATTCCTACGAGCAGTACTTC. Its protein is CSAGGRQGNSYEQYF.

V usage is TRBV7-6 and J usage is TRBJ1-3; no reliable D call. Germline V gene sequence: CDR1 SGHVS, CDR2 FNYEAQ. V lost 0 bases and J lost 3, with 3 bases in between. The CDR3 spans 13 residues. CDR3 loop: CASSLALGNTIYF. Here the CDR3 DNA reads TGTGCCAGCAGCTTAGCGCTTGGAAACACCATATATTTT.

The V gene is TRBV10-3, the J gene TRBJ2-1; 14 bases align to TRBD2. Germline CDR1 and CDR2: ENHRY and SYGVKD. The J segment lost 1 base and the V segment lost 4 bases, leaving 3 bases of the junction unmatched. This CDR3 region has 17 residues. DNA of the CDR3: TGTGCCATCAGTGGAGGACTAGCGGGAGGTTCCTACAATGAGCAGTTCTTC. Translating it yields CAISGGLAGGSYNEQFF.

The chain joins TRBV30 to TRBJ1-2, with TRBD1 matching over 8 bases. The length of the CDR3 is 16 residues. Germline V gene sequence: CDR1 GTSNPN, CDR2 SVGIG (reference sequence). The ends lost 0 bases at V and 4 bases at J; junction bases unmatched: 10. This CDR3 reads CAWSVFGQGDSYGYTF. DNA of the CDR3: TGTGCCTGGAGTGTTTTCGGACAGGGTGACTCCTATGGCTACACCTTC.

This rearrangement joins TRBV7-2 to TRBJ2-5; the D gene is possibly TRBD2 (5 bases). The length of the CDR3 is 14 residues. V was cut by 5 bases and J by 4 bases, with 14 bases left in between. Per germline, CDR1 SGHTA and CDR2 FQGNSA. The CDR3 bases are TGTGCCAGCAGCCTCGGCAGCGGCCCAGAGACCCAGTACTTC. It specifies CASSLGSGPETQYF. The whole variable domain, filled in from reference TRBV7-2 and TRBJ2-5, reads GAGVSQSPSNKVTEKGKDVELRCDPISGHTALYWYRQSLGQGLEFLIYFQGNSAPDKSGLPSDRFSAERTGGSVSTLTIQRTQQEDSAVYLCASSLGSGPETQYFGPGTRLLVL.

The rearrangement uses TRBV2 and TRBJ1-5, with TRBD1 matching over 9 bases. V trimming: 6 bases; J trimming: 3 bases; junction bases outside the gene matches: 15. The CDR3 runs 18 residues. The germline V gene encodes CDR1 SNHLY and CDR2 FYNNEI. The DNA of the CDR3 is TGTGCCAGCAGGCGAACAGGGGGCGCGGGGCGGAACAATCAGCCCCAGCATTTT. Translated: CASRRTGGAGRNNQPQHF.

The CDR3 nucleotides read TGTGCCAGCAGCGGGACAGGGGTTAGTGAAAAACTGTTTTTT. It specifies CASSGTGVSEKLFF. The chain carries TRBV28 and TRBJ1-4; 10 nucleotides line up with TRBD1. V dropped 6 bases and J dropped 7; count of bases not matched to a gene: 5. Per germline, CDR1 MDHEN and CDR2 SYDVKM. This CDR3 region has 14 residues.

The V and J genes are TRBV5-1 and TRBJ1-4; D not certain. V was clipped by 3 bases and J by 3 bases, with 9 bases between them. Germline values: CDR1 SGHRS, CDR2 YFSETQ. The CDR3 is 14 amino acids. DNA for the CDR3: TGCGCCAGCAGCTCTTCAAAAGCTAATGAAAAACTGTTTTTT. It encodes CASSSSKANEKLFF.

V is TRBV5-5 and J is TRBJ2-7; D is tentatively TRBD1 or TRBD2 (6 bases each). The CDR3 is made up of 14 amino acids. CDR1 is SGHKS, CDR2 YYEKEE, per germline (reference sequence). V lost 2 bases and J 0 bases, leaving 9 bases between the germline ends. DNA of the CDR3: TGTGCCAGCAGCTTAGGGGGGCGCTCCTACGAGCAGTACTTC. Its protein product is CASSLGGRSYEQYF.